This TCR beta chain was identified during a study of T-cell memory formation after mild COVID-19. Study-wide context: Clustering of TCRs was largely donor specific. General observations from the study: Clones contracting day 15 to 85 were balanced CD4/CD8; later expanders leaned CD4+. Researchers report contracting CD4+ clones mostly in CM and EM, with CD8+ clones in EMRA.

The TCR alpha and TCR beta cDNA libraries, bearing sample barcodes and UMIs, were generated by 5'RACE using constant-segment primers. TCRdb ran MiXCR on the 5' RACE reads and lists one entry per CDR3 protein. The sample has about 500,000 distinct CDR3 sequences, around 20% seen once. V lost 5 bases to trimming and J lost 7 bases; unmatched junction nucleotides: 8. CDR1 and CDR2 (germline): MNHEY, SVGEGT. This CDR3 comprises 16 residues. This clonotype was seen once. Its antigen is undetermined. J is TRBJ2-1 and V is TRBV6-2 or TRBV6-3; 13 bases are a match to TRBD2. The sequenced material came from PBMCs or a T cell subset sorted from them (not recorded which). The receptor was isolated from an adult woman who had mild COVID-19 (a few samples of this study predate the infection). Cell type and time point are not known. CDR3 protein: CASSKGTSGIANEQFF. In DNA form, the CDR3 reads TGTGCCAGCAGTAAGGGGACTAGCGGGATAGCTAATGAGCAGTTCTTC.